This T cell receptor (beta chain) was identified in a study of T-cell reconstitution after alpha-beta-depleted transplantation in children. Whole-study results and caveats: Reportedly, alpha-beta T cells present about two months post-transplant originated from several hundred expanded clones of graft origin. Newly made T cells mostly supplied T-cell counts and diversity one year after transplant. For some patients, TCRbeta diversity was high at day 60 because of recipient T cells and thymic progenitors that survived.

Trimming removed 6 bases at V and 1 base at J, with 6 bases between. Germline CDR1 MGHDK, CDR2 SYGVNS. This CDR3 is 12 amino acids long. Unique molecular identifiers were incorporated during preparation of the TCRbeta library. In TCRdb, the PCR reads were re-called with MiXCR into one record per CDR3 protein. The sample contains hundreds of thousands of distinct CDR3 sequences, under 15% of which appear only once. This clonotype came up many times. Its antigen is not known. The V and J genes are TRBV25-1 and TRBJ1-1; no reliable D call. The TCR sequence derives from a male patient under 18 who had a stem cell transplant for acute myeloid leukemia, so the T cells may come from the graft donor. The sequencing used PBMCs, mostly from graft donor cells, collected 360 days after TCRalphabeta/CD19-depleted stem cell transplant. CDR3 sequence (DNA): TGTGCCAGCAGGTGGGGGAACACTGAAGCTTTCTTT. Protein sequence: CASRWGNTEAFF.